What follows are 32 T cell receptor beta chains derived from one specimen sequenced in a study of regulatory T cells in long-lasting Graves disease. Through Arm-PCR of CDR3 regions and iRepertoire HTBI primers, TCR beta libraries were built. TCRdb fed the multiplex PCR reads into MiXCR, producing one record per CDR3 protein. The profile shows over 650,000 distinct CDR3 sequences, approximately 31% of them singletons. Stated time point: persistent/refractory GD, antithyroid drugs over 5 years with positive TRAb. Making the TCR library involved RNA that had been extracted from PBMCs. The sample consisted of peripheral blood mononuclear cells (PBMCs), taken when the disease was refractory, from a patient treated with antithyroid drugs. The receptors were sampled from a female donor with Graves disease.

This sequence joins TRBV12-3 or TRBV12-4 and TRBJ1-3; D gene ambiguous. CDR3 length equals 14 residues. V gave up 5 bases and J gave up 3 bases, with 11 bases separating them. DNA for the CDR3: TGTGCCAGCAGTCCCGGGAATATTGGAAACACCATATATTTT. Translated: CASSPGNIGNTIYF.

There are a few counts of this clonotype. CDR3 sequence: CASSENWGYGYTF. For the CDR3, the DNA is TGTGCCAGCAGTGAGAATTGGGGGTATGGCTACACCTTC. The V call is TRBV6-4, the J call TRBJ1-2; maybe TRBD1 (5 bases). V was pared by 3 bases and J by 5 bases, with 10 bases between. This CDR3 is built from 13 residues. The germline gives CDR1 MRHNA, CDR2 SNTAGT.

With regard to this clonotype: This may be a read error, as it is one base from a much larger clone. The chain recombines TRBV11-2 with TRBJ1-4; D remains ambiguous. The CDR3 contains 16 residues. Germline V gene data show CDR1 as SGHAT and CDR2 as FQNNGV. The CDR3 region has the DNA TGTGCCAGCAGCTTAGGCGAACTGTGGACGGTAGAAAAACTGGTTTTT. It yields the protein CASSLGELWTVEKLVF.

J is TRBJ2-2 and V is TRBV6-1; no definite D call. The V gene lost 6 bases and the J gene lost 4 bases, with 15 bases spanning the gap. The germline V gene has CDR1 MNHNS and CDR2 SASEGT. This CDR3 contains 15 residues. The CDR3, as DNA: TGTGCCAGCAGCTACTATGCCTCCTGCACCGGGGAGCTGTTTTTT. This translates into CASSYYASCTGELFF.

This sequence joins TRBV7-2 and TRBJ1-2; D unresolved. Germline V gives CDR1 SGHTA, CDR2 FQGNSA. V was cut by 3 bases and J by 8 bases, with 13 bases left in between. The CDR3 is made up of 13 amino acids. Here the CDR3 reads CASSLDGPLGYTF. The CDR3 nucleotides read TGTGCCAGCAGCTTGGACGGACCCCTGGGCTACACCTTC.

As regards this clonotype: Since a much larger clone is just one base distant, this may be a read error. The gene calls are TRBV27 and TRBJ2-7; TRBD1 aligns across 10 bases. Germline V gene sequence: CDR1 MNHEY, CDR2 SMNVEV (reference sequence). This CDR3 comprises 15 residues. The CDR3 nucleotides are TGTGCCAGCAGTGCAAGACAGGGGGCCTCCTACGGGCAGTACTTC. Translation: CASSARQGASYGQYF.

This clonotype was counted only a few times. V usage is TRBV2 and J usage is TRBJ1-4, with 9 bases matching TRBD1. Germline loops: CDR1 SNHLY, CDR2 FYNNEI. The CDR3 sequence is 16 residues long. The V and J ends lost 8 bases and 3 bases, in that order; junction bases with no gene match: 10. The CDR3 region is CASVAGQGAPNEKLFF. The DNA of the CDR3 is TGTGCCAGCGTGGCGGGACAGGGCGCTCCTAATGAAAAACTGTTTTTT. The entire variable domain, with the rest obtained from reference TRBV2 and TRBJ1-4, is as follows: EPEVTQTPSHQVTQMGQEVILRCVPISNHLYFYWYRQILGQKVEFLVSFYNNEISEKSEIFDDQFSVERPDGSNFTLKIRSTKLEDSAMYFCASVAGQGAPNEKLFFGSGTQLSVL.

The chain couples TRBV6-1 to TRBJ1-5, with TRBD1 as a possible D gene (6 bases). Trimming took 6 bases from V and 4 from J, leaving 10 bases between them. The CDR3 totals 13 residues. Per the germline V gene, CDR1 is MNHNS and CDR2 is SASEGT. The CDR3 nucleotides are TGTGCCAGCAGGTCCAGGGGTAATCAGCCCCAGCATTTT. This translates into CASRSRGNQPQHF.

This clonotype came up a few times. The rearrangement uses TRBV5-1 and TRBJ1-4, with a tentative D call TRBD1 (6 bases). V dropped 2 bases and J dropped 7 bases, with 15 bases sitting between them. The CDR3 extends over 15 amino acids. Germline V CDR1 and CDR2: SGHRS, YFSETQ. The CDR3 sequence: CASSFTGHYSEKLFF. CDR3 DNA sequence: TGCGCCAGCAGCTTCACAGGGCACTACAGTGAAAAACTGTTTTTT.

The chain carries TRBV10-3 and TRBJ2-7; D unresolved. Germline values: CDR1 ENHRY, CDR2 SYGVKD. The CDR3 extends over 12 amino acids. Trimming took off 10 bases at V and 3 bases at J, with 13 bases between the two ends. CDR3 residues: CASALSNYEQYF. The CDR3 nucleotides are TGTGCCAGCGCCCTCTCAAACTACGAGCAGTACTTC.

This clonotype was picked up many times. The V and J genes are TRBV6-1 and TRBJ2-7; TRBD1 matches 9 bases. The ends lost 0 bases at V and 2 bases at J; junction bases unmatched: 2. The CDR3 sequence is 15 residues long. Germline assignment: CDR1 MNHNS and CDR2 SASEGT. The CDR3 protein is CASSEAGTGPYEQYF. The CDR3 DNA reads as TGTGCCAGCAGTGAAGCCGGGACAGGGCCCTACGAGCAGTACTTC.

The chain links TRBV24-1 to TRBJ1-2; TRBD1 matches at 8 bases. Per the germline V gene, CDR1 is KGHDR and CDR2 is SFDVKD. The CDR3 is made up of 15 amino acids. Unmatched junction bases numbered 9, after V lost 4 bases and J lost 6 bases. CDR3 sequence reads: CATSDANDRGNGYTF. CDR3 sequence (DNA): TGTGCCACCAGTGACGCAAACGACAGGGGTAATGGCTACACCTTC.

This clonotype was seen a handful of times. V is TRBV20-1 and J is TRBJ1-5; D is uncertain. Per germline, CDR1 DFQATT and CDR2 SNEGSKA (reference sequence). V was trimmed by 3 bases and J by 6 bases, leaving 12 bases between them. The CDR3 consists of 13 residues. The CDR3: CSASQQVGQPQHF. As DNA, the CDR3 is TGCAGTGCTAGTCAGCAGGTTGGTCAGCCCCAGCATTTT.

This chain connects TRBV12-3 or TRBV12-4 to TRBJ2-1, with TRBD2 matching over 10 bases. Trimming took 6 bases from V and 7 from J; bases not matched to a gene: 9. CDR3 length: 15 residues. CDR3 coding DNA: TGTGCCAGCAGCTTACTAGCGGGGTATTCTAATGAGCAGTTCTTC. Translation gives CASSLLAGYSNEQFF.

CDR3 nucleotides: TGTGCCAGCAGCCAAGGCCTCTACAACTATGGCTACACCTTC. It yields the protein CASSQGLYNYGYTF. The V gene is TRBV3-1, the J gene TRBJ1-2, with D unresolved. Germline values: CDR1 LGHDT, CDR2 YNNKEL (reference sequence). This CDR3 comprises 14 residues. The germline V and J ends were trimmed by 1 base and 2 bases, with 8 bases remaining between them.

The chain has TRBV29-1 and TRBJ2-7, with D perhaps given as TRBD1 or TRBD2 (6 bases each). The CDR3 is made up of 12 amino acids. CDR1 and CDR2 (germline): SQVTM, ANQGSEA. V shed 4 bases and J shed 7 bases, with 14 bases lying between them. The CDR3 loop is CSVVGGTKEQYF. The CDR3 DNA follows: TGCAGCGTTGTTGGGGGGACAAAGGAGCAGTACTTC.

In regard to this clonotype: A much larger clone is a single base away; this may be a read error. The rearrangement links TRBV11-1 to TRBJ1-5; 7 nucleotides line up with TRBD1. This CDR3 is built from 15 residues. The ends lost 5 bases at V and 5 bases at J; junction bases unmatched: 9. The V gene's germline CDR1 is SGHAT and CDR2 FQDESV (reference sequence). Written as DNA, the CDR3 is TGTGCCAGCAGCCTCCGGGTCAGGGGGGATCAGCCCCAGCATTTT. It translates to CASSLRVRGDQPQHF.

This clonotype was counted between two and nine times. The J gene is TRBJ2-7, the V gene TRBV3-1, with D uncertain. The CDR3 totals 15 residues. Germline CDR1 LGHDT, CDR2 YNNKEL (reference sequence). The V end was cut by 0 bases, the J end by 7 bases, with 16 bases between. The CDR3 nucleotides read TGTGCCAGCAGCCAAGATACGGGTATTTTCCGGGAGCAGTACTTC. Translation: CASSQDTGIFREQYF.

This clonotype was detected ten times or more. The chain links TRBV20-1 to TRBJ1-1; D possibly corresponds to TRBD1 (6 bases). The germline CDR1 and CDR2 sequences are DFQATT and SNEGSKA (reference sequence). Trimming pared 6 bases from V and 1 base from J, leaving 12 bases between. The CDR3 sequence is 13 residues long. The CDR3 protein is CSAPQGTNTEAFF. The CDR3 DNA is TGCAGTGCACCCCAGGGGACGAACACTGAAGCTTTCTTT.

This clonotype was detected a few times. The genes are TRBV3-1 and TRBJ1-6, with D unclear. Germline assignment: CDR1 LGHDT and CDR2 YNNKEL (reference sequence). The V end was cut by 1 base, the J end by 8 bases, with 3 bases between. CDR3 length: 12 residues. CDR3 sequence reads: CASSQADSPLHF. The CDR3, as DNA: TGTGCCAGCAGCCAAGCTGATTCACCCCTCCACTTT.

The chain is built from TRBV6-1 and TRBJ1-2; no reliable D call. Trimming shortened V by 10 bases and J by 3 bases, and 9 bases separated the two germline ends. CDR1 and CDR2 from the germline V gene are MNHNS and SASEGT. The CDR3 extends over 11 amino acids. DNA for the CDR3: TGTGCCACCCGGTCGGACTATGGCTACACCTTC. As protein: CATRSDYGYTF.

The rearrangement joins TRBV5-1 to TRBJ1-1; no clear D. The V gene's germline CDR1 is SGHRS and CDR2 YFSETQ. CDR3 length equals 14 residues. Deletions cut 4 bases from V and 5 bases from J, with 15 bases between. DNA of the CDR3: TGCGCCAGCAGCCTCACCGTTGGGTGGACTGAAGCTTTCTTT. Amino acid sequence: CASSLTVGWTEAFF.

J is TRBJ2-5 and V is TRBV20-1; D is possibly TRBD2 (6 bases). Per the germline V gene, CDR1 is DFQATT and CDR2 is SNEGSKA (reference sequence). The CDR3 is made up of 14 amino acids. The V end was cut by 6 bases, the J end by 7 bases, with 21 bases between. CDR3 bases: TGCAGTGCCACCCGGGGACCCCCGGAGGGGACCCAGTACTTC. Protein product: CSATRGPPEGTQYF.

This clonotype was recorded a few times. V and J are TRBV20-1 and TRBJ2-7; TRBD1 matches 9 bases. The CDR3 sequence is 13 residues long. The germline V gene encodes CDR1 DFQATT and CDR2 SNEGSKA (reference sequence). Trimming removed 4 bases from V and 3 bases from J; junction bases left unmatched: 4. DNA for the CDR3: TGCAGTGCTAAGGGGACAGGGAACTACGAGCAGTACTTC. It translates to CSAKGTGNYEQYF.

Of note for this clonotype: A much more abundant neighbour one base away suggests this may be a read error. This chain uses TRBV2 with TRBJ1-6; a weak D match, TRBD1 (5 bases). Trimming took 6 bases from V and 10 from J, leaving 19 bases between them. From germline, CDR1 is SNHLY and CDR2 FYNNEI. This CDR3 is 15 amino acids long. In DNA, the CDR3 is TGTGCCAGCAGCGACATGGGGCGCATCCGATCACCCCTCCACTTT. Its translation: CASSDMGRIRSPLHF.

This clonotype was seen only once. CDR3 DNA: TGTGCCAGCAGGGTGGGTCCGGGTCAGCCCCAGCATTTT. Its translation: CASRVGPGQPQHF. The rearrangement joins TRBV6-1 to TRBJ1-5; D gene uncertain. V shed 6 bases and J shed 6 bases, with 12 bases lying between them. Germline loops: CDR1 MNHNS, CDR2 SASEGT. The CDR3 is 13 residues long.

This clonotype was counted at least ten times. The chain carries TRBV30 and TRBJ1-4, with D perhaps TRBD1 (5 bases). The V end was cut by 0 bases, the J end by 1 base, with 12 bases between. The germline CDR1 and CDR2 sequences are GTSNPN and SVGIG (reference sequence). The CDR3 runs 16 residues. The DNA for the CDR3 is TGTGCCTGGAGTGTATGGTCCCAGGGAACTAATGAAAAACTGTTTTTT. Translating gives CAWSVWSQGTNEKLFF.

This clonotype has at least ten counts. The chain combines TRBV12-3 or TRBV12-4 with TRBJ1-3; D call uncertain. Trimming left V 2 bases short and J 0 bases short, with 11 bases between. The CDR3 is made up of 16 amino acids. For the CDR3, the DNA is TGTGCCAGCAGTTTAAACCCTCGAAGCTCTGGAAACACCATATATTTT. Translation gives CASSLNPRSSGNTIYF.

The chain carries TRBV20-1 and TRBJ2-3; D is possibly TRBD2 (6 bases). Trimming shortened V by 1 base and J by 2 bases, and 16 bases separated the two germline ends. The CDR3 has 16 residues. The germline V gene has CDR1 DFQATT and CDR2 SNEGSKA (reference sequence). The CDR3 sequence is CSARGWPAGSTDTQYF. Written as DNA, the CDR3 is TGCAGTGCTAGAGGCTGGCCGGCGGGATCCACAGATACGCAGTATTTT.

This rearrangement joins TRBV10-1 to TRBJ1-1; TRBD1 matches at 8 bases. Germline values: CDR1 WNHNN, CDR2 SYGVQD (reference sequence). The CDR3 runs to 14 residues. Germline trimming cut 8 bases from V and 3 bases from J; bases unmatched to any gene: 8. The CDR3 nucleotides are TGCGCCAGCGGGGAGGCAGGGGGCCACACTGAAGCTTTCTTT. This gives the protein CASGEAGGHTEAFF.

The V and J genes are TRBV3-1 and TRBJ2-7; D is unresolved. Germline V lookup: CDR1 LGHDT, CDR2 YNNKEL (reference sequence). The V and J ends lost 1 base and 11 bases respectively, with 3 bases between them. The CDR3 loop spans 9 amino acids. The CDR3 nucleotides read TGTGCCAGCAGCCAAGGGGAGTACTTC. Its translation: CASSQGEYF.

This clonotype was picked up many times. The CDR3 bases are TGTGCCAGCAGTGAACGGACAGGGGGGACTGAAGCTTTCTTT. Its translation: CASSERTGGTEAFF. This sequence joins TRBV6-1 and TRBJ1-1, with 10 bases fitting TRBD1. With V trimmed by 2 bases and J by 5 bases, 2 bases remained unmatched. CDR3 length: 14 amino acids. CDR1 and CDR2 from the germline V gene are MNHNS and SASEGT.